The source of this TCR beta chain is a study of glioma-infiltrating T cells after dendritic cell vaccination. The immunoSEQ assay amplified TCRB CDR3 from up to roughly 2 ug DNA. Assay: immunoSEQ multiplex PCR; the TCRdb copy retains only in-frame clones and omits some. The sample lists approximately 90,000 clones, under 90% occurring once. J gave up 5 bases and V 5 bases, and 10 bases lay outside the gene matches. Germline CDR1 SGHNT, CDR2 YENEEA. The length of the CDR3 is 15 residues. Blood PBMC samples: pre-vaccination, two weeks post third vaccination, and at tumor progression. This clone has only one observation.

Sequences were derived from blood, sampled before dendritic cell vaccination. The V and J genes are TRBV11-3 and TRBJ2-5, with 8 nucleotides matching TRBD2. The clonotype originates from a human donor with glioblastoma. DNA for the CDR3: TGTGCCAGCAGCCACCGGGTAGCGGGGACGGAGACCCAGTACTTC. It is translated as CASSHRVAGTETQYF. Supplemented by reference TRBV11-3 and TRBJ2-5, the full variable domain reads EAGVVQSPRYKIIEKKQPVAFWCNPISGHNTLYWYLQNLGQGPELLIRYENEEAVDDSQLPKDRFSAERLKGVDSTLKIQPAELGDSAVYLCASSHRVAGTETQYFGPGTRLLVL.